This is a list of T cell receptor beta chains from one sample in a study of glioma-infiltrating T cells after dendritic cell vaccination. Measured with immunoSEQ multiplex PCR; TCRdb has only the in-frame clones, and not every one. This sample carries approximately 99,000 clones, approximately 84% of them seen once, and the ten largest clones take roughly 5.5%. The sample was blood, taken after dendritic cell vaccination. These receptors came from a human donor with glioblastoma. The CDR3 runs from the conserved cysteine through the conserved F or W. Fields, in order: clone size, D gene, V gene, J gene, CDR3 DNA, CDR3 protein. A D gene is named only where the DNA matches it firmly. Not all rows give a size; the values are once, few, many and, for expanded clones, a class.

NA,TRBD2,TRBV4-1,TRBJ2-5,TGCGCCAGCAGCCAGGGCGGGAGGGCCGGCCCCGGTAAGGAGACCCAGTACTTC,CASSQGGRAGPGKETQYF
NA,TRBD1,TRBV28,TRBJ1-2,TGTGCCACCCGACCGGGACAGGGGTATGGCTACACCTTC,CATRPGQGYGYTF
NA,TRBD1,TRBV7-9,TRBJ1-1,TGTGCCAGTAGGGAGGAAGGACAGGGATCAGCTTTCTTT,CASREEGQGSAFF
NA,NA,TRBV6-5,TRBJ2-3,TGTGCCAGCTCAGTACCCGGCACAGATACGCAGTATTTT,CASSVPGTDTQYF
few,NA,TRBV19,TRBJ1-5,TGTGCCAGTAGTATGGGGGCCCGCAATCAGCCCCAGCATTTT,CASSMGARNQPQHF
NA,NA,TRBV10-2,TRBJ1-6,TGCGCCAGCAGTTTAGGAGGTGGGGGCTCGAATTCACCCCTCCACTTT,CASSLGGGGSNSPLHF
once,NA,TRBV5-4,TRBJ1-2,TGTGCCAGCAGCCACGACAGACACTATGGCTACACCTTC,CASSHDRHYGYTF
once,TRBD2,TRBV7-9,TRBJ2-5,TGTGCCAGCAGCTCAGGAGCGGGAGGTCGGTGGGAGACCCAGTACTTC,CASSSGAGGRWETQYF
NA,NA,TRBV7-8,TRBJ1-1,TGTGCCAGCACCCGTGTTGGAGGGAGGAACACTGAAGCTTTCTTT,CASTRVGGRNTEAFF
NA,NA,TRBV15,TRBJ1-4,TGTGCCACCAGCACGACCATGGGAGCAACTAATGAAAAACTGTTTTTT,CATSTTMGATNEKLFF
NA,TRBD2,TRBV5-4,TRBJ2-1,TGTGCCAGCAGCACCGGGACTAGCGGGATGGATGAGCAGTTCTTC,CASSTGTSGMDEQFF
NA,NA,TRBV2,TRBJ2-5,TGTGCCAGCAGTGATTGGGCGCAAGAGACCCAGTACTTC,CASSDWAQETQYF
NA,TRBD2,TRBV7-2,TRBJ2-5,TGTGCCAGCAGCTCCCGGGGAGGGGAGACCCAGTACTTC,CASSSRGGETQYF
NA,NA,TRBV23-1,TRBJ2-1,TGCGCCAGCAGTCAATCGGAAGGAGGCCGCCAAGGAAGGGTGAATGGCAGCTACAATGAGCAGTTCTTC,CASSQSEGGRQGRVNGSYNEQFF
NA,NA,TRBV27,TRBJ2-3,TGTGCCAGCAGTTTTGGGACAATTAGTACAGATACGCAGTATTTT,CASSFGTISTDTQYF
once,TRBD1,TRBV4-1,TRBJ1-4,TGCGCCAGCAGCCACCTGTGGGGGACAGTAGAAAAACTGTTTTTT,CASSHLWGTVEKLFF
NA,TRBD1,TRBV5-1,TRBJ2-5,TGCGCCAGCAGCTCCGGACAGGGACAAGAGACCCAGTACTTC,CASSSGQGQETQYF
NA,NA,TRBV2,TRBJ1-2,TGTGCCAGCAGTGAGATGTCAGGGGAAGTGAGCTATGGCTACACCTTC,CASSEMSGEVSYGYTF
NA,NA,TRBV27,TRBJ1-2,TGTGCCAGCAGCTCGCGAGGAGGCTTTCGGGCTGGCTACACCTTC,CASSSRGGFRAGYTF
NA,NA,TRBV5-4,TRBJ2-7,TGTGCCAGCAGCTGGGACAACTCGGTGGCCTACGAGCAGTACTTC,CASSWDNSVAYEQYF
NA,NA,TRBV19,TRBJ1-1,TGTGCCAGTAGTATAGGTGTAATGAACACTGAAGCTTTCTTT,CASSIGVMNTEAFF
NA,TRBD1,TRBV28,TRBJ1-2,TGTGCCAGCAGTGCCGTCCCGGGACAGGATTATGGCTACACCTTC,CASSAVPGQDYGYTF
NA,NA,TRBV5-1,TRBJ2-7,TGCGCCAGCAGCTTGGCCCCAGGGGACCCCTACGAGCAGTACTTC,CASSLAPGDPYEQYF
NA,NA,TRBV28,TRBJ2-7,TGTGCCAGCAGGGAGGGGCCAGTGACCTACGAGCAGTACTTC,CASREGPVTYEQYF
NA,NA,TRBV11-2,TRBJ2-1,TGTGCCAGCAGCGACCTCGGGGGATTCTACAATGAGCAGTTCTTC,CASSDLGGFYNEQFF
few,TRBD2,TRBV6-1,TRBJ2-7,TGTGCCAGCAGTTTGGGACTAGCGGGAGTCGGGGAGCAGTACTTC,CASSLGLAGVGEQYF
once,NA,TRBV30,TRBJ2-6,TGTGCCTGGAGTGGGATAACAGGGCCCTCTGGGGCCAACGTCCTGACTTTC,CAWSGITGPSGANVLTF
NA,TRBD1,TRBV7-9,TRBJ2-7,TGTGCCAGCAGCTTAGCAGACAGGGGGCTGTACTTC,CASSLADRGLYF
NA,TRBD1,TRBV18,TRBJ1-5,TGTGCCAGCTCAACTCAACCACAGGGGTTGGGTAGCAATCAGCCCCAGCATTTT,CASSTQPQGLGSNQPQHF
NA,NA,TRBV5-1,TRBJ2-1,TGCGCCAGCACACGGGACTACAATGAGCAGTTCTTC,CASTRDYNEQFF
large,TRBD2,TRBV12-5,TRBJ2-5,TGTGCTAGTGGTAGCGGGGGCTCCCAAGAGACCCAGTACTTC,CASGSGGSQETQYF
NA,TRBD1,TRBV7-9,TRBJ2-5,TGTGCCAGCAGCTTCGGGACAGGCCAAGAGACCCAGTACTTC,CASSFGTGQETQYF
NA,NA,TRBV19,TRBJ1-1,TGTGCCAGTTGTGGTCAGGCTGGGAGCACTGAAGCTTTCTTT,CASCGQAGSTEAFF
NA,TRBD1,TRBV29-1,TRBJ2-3,TGCAGCATAAAAGGGGGCCGAGGAGATACGCAGTATTTT,CSIKGGRGDTQYF
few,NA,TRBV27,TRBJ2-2,TGTGCCAGCAGGAACAATCTGAACACCGGGGAGCTGTTTTTT,CASRNNLNTGELFF
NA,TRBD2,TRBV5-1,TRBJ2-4,TGCGCCAGCAGCTTGGCCGGGGGGGGGACGACCAAAAACATTCAGTACTTC,CASSLAGGGTTKNIQYF
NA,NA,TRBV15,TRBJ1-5,TGTGCCACCAGCAGAGATGTCCAGGGGAACGGCAATCAGCCCCAGCATTTT,CATSRDVQGNGNQPQHF
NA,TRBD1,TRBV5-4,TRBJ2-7,TGTGCCAGCAGCCCCACGCCAACCGGGACAGGGGGCTACGAGCAGTACTTC,CASSPTPTGTGGYEQYF
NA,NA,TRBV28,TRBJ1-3,TGTGCCAGCAGTTTAATTTTCGGAGTCTCTGGAAACACCATATATTTT,CASSLIFGVSGNTIYF
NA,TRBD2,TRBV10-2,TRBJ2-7,TGCGCCACCCTGACTAGCGGGAACTCCTACGAGCAGTACTTC,CATLTSGNSYEQYF
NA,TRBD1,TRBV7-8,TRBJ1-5,TGTGCCAGCAGCGCGACAGGGGTCAATCAGCCCCAGCATTTT,CASSATGVNQPQHF
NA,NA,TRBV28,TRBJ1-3,TGTGCCAGCTTTTTCGGGGGAGGCTCTGGAAACACCATATATTTT,CASFFGGGSGNTIYF